Listed below are T cell receptor beta chains from one sample, sequenced in a study of response to subunit inactivated influenza vaccine. TCRdb recomputed calls from the RT-PCR reads with MiXCR, one row per CDR3 protein. This table has around 710,000 distinct CDR3 sequences, 11% to 15% appearing once. The sequenced sample was PBMCs from blood, obtained around 14 days before vaccination. The receptors were gathered from a man in his fifties or sixties who received an inactivated influenza vaccine. The CDR3 runs from the conserved cysteine through the conserved F or W. D genes are given only for firm matches. The listing skips clone size in some rows; elsewhere it reads once, few, many or a size class.

many	TRBV4-1	NA	TRBJ1-5	TGCGCCAGCAGCCAAGGACACAGCAATCAGCCCCAGCATTTT	CASSQGHSNQPQHF
NA	TRBV18	NA	TRBJ2-3	TGTGCCCCAAGGAGGGGTTTCGCAGATACGCAGTATTTT	CAPRRGFADTQYF
NA	TRBV9	TRBD1	TRBJ2-7	TGTGCCAGCAGCAGGGGGCTCGAGCAGTACTTC	CASSRGLEQYF
NA	TRBV7-9	NA	TRBJ2-4	TGTGCCAGCAGCCCCTCTGGGGCAGGGGGGAGAAACATTCAGTACTTC	CASSPSGAGGRNIQYF
few	TRBV7-2	NA	TRBJ2-5	TGTGCCAGCAGCCACAGGGCCCCACAAGAGACCCAGTACTTC	CASSHRAPQETQYF
few	TRBV20-1	NA	TRBJ2-2	TGCAGTGCTTTTATTCCGACCGGGGAGCTGTTTTTT	CSAFIPTGELFF
NA	TRBV4-2	TRBD2	TRBJ2-2	TGTGCCAGCAGCCAAGAAACAGCGGGGGCAGCGAACACCGGGGAGCTGTTTTTT	CASSQETAGAANTGELFF
NA	TRBV27	TRBD2	TRBJ2-7	TGTGCCAGCAGTTTAGAGGGACTAGCGGACGAGCAGTACTTC	CASSLEGLADEQYF
NA	TRBV7-2	TRBD2	TRBJ2-7	TGTGCCAGCAGCTTACGGGTAGCGGGAGGATACGAGCAGTACTTC	CASSLRVAGGYEQYF
few	TRBV3-1	NA	TRBJ2-1	TGTGCCAGCAGTCCGGACCTATACAATGAGCAGTTCTTC	CASSPDLYNEQFF
few	TRBV9	TRBD2	TRBJ2-1	TGTGCCAGCAGCGCACTCAGCGGGGCCTCCTACAATGAGCAGTTCTTC	CASSALSGASYNEQFF
many	TRBV2	TRBD1	TRBJ1-2	TGTGCCAGCAGTGGCTTGACAGGGTATGGCTACACCTTC	CASSGLTGYGYTF
few	TRBV10-3	TRBD2	TRBJ2-7	TGTGCCATCAGTGAGAACCCGGGGGGCGAGCAGTACTTC	CAISENPGGEQYF
NA	TRBV9	NA	TRBJ2-1	TGTGCCAGCAGCGTAGGGAACGCCCCAACCATCGGGGAGCAGTTCTTC	CASSVGNAPTIGEQFF
NA	TRBV20-1	NA	TRBJ1-2	TGCAGTGCTGGCAGGGGCATCGGCGATGGCTACACCTTC	CSAGRGIGDGYTF
many	TRBV6-1	NA	TRBJ2-2	TGTGCCAGCAGTCGCCCTTTCGGGGAGGTCGGGGAGCTGTTTTTT	CASSRPFGEVGELFF
many	TRBV2	TRBD1	TRBJ2-3	TGTGCCAGCAGTGAAGGGGACAGGGGCACAGATACGCAGTATTTT	CASSEGDRGTDTQYF